Given below is one TCR beta chain in context. The authors built TCR beta libraries using iRepertoire HTBI primers and Arm-PCR of CDR3 regions. TCRdb redid the calling of the multiplex PCR reads with MiXCR, one entry per CDR3 protein. The table records around 460,000 distinct CDR3 sequences, roughly 21% of them present only once. Time point denoted: persistent/refractory GD, antithyroid drugs over 5 years with positive TRAb. PBMC-derived RNA was used for the TCR library. The data originate from a study of regulatory T cells in long-lasting Graves disease. Germline V gene lookup returns CDR1 SGHDT and CDR2 YYEEEE. Trimming removed 4 bases at V and 4 bases at J, with 11 bases between. The length of the CDR3 is 13 residues.

The V gene is TRBV5-6, the J gene TRBJ1-1; D gene uncertain. The receptor comes from a female donor with Graves disease. The sequenced sample was peripheral blood mononuclear cells (PBMCs), obtained when the disease was refractory, from a patient treated with antithyroid drugs. DNA for the CDR3: TGTGCCAGCAGCCCTGACGGTATCACTGAAGCTTTCTTT. It codes for CASSPDGITEAFF. The variable domain in full, completed from reference TRBV5-6 and TRBJ1-1, reads DAGVTQSPTHLIKTRGQQVTLRCSPKSGHDTVSWYQQALGQGPQFIFQYYEEEERQRGNFPDRFSGHQFPNYSSELNVNALLLGDSALYLCASSPDGITEAFFGQGTRLTVV.